The rows below give T cell receptor beta chains drawn from one sample of a study of shared clonotypes between healthy human individuals. Sequenced by immunoSEQ multiplex PCR; TCRdb stores in-frame clones only, minus some. The sample lists about 670,000 clones, approximately 79% occurring once. Material for sequencing was memory CD4+ T cells sorted from blood. The source is a woman aged 25 to 39 in good health. The CDR3 runs from the conserved cysteine through the conserved F or W. Fields, in order: V gene, CDR3 length, clone size, J gene, D gene, CDR3 protein, CDR3 DNA. A D gene is named only where the DNA matches it firmly. Size is omitted from some rows. Given values are once, few, many or a class for expanded clones.

v_call: TRBV18
cdr3_length: 14
clone_size: many
j_call: TRBJ2-5
d_call: NA
cdr3_aa: CASSPGTAQETQYF
cdr3_nt: TGTGCCAGCTCCCCTGGGACGGCCCAAGAGACCCAGTACTTC

v_call: TRBV28
cdr3_length: 16
clone_size: few
j_call: TRBJ1-1
d_call: NA
cdr3_aa: CASSSEDWGTNTEAFF
cdr3_nt: TGTGCCAGCAGTTCGGAGGACTGGGGAACGAACACTGAAGCTTTCTTT

v_call: TRBV7-9
cdr3_length: 15
clone_size: once
j_call: TRBJ2-3
d_call: NA
cdr3_aa: CASSLDYLSTDTQYF
cdr3_nt: TGTGCCAGCAGCTTGGACTACCTTAGCACAGATACGCAGTATTTT

v_call: TRBV6-5
cdr3_length: 15
clone_size: NA
j_call: TRBJ2-1
d_call: NA
cdr3_aa: CASSNPQGRINEQFF
cdr3_nt: TGTGCCAGCAGTAACCCACAAGGGAGAATCAATGAGCAGTTCTTC

v_call: TRBV7-8
cdr3_length: 13
clone_size: NA
j_call: TRBJ2-7
d_call: TRBD1
cdr3_aa: CASSFDRGREQYF
cdr3_nt: TGTGCCAGCAGCTTCGACAGGGGGAGGGAGCAGTACTTC

v_call: TRBV5-4
cdr3_length: 15
clone_size: NA
j_call: TRBJ2-1
d_call: TRBD1
cdr3_aa: CASSSDRGAFGEQFF
cdr3_nt: TGTGCCAGCAGCTCAGACAGGGGCGCCTTTGGTGAGCAGTTCTTC

v_call: TRBV2
cdr3_length: 14
clone_size: many
j_call: TRBJ2-5
d_call: NA
cdr3_aa: CASTGTPGAETQYF
cdr3_nt: TGTGCCAGCACCGGGACTCCGGGGGCGGAGACCCAGTACTTC

v_call: TRBV5-4
cdr3_length: 14
clone_size: once
j_call: TRBJ2-5
d_call: NA
cdr3_aa: CASSLSGAEETQYF
cdr3_nt: TGTGCCAGCAGCCTATCGGGGGCAGAAGAGACCCAGTACTTC

v_call: TRBV5-5
cdr3_length: 14
clone_size: NA
j_call: TRBJ2-7
d_call: NA
cdr3_aa: CASSLGQNSYEQYF
cdr3_nt: TGTGCCAGCAGCTTAGGCCAGAACTCCTACGAGCAGTACTTC

v_call: TRBV6-5
cdr3_length: 15
clone_size: few
j_call: TRBJ1-2
d_call: TRBD1
cdr3_aa: CASSRPGQGSYGYTF
cdr3_nt: TGTGCCAGCAGTCGTCCGGGACAGGGTAGTTATGGCTACACCTTC